This entry lists 30 T cell receptor beta chains sequenced from one sample in a study of blood T cell repertoires in COVID-19. The data were produced by immunoSEQ multiplex PCR, yet TCRdb's version contains in-frame clones alone and is incomplete. The profile covers approximately 190,000 clones, with about 86% appearing a single time and 13% to 15% taken by the ten largest. The source material was peripheral blood. Source of these receptors: a man aged 25 to 40 with active or convalescent COVID-19.

The J gene is TRBJ2-7, the V gene TRBV5-4; 7 bases line up with TRBD2. This CDR3 contains 15 residues. V lost 2 bases and J lost 4; bases outside the gene matches: 9. CDR1 and CDR2 (germline): SGHNT, YYREEE (reference sequence). In DNA, the CDR3 is TGTGCCAGCAGCTTCCGTCAAACGGGGGGTTACGAGCAGTACTTC. Translated: CASSFRQTGGYEQYF.

This clone was counted only a few times. V is TRBV30 and J is TRBJ1-2; a weak D match, TRBD1 (5 bases). CDR1 is GTSNPN and CDR2 is SVGIG in the germline V gene (reference sequence). This CDR3 spans 14 amino acids. Trimming cost V 1 base and J 0 bases, with 9 bases left between them. Here the CDR3 reads CAWSGPGANYGYTF. The CDR3 DNA reads TGTGCCTGGAGTGGGCCGGGGGCTAACTATGGCTACACCTTC.

The chain has TRBV12-3 or TRBV12-4 and TRBJ2-1; possible D gene TRBD1, 5 bases. There are 13 residues in the CDR3. The germline V and J ends were trimmed by 6 bases and 1 base, with 7 bases remaining between them. CDR3 amino acids: CASRKGSYNEQFF. The CDR3, as DNA: TGTGCCAGCAGGAAGGGGTCCTACAATGAGCAGTTCTTC.

The J gene is TRBJ2-5, the V gene TRBV4-3; 8 bases are a match to TRBD2. Germline assignment: CDR1 LGHNA and CDR2 YSLEER. The CDR3 covers 18 residues. After removal of 0 bases from V and 5 bases from J, the junction contained 14 bases not matched to a gene. The CDR3 region is CASSQEGGSGRLWETQYF. In DNA, the CDR3 is TGCGCCAGCAGCCAAGAAGGGGGGAGCGGGAGACTCTGGGAGACCCAGTACTTC.

The J gene is TRBJ1-2, the V gene TRBV5-1; TRBD1 aligns across 8 bases. This CDR3 has 16 amino acids. V was pared by 0 bases and J by 2 bases, with 6 bases of the junction left unmatched. Germline V gives CDR1 SGHRS, CDR2 YFSETQ. The CDR3 reads CASSLANRDRNYGYTF. The CDR3 DNA follows: TGCGCCAGCAGCTTGGCTAACCGGGACAGGAACTATGGCTACACCTTC.

This chain links TRBV4-1 with TRBJ1-5; tentatively, D is TRBD1 (6 bases). The length of the CDR3 is 17 residues. CDR1 MGHRA and CDR2 YSYEKL come from the germline V gene. Trimming shortened V by 0 bases and J by 9 bases, and 21 bases separated the two germline ends. CDR3 region: CASSQERGRGSKWPQHF. The CDR3 nucleotides are TGCGCCAGCAGCCAAGAGCGGGGGCGGGGGTCAAAGTGGCCCCAGCATTTT.

The rearrangement links TRBV7-6 to TRBJ2-3; D gene uncertain. CDR3 size: 12 residues. From germline, CDR1 is SGHVS and CDR2 FNYEAQ. V lost 5 bases and J lost 9, with 12 bases in between. The CDR3 loop reads CASSQTGNTQYF. The CDR3, as DNA: TGTGCCAGCAGCCAAACTGGTAACACGCAGTATTTT.

The chain couples TRBV24-1 to TRBJ1-1; 7 bases align to TRBD1. V dropped 6 bases and J dropped 1; count of bases not matched to a gene: 4. Germline V gene data show CDR1 as KGHDR and CDR2 as SFDVKD. The CDR3 covers 14 residues. CDR3 nucleotide sequence: TGTGCCACCAGTCGGGCAGGGGGGAACACTGAAGCTTTCTTT. Translating it yields CATSRAGGNTEAFF.

The V call is TRBV2, the J call TRBJ1-1; D may be TRBD1 (6 bases). CDR1 SNHLY and CDR2 FYNNEI come from the germline V gene. The CDR3 has 11 residues. V lost 4 bases and J lost 8, with 8 bases in between. CDR3 region: CASSVQGEAFF. The CDR3 nucleotides read TGTGCCAGCAGTGTACAGGGAGAAGCTTTCTTT.

CDR3 bases: TGTGCCAGCAGTTTTAGGGGTTCCTACGAGCAGTACTTC. Protein sequence: CASSFRGSYEQYF. V and J are TRBV27 and TRBJ2-7, with D perhaps TRBD1 (5 bases). The CDR3 is 13 residues long. Trimming removed 3 bases at V and 1 base at J, with 7 bases between. Germline V gives CDR1 MNHEY, CDR2 SMNVEV (reference sequence).

This clone showed up just a few times. V and J are TRBV30 and TRBJ1-5, with D possibly matching TRBD1 (5 bases). Looked up from germline, CDR1 is GTSNPN and CDR2 is SVGIG (reference sequence). The germline V and J ends were trimmed by 4 bases and 7 bases, with 14 bases remaining between them. The CDR3 is 13 residues long. CDR3 region: CAWNVAGKQPQHF. In DNA, the CDR3 is TGTGCCTGGAACGTAGCAGGGAAGCAGCCCCAGCATTTT.

This chain connects TRBV7-6 to TRBJ2-1, with TRBD2 identical over 15 bases. The V segment lost 1 base and the J segment 5 bases; nucleotides outside the gene matches: 9. Germline values: CDR1 SGHVS, CDR2 FNYEAQ. This CDR3 has 19 residues. The CDR3 nucleotides are TGTGCCAGCAGCTTAGGGACTAGCGGGAGGGCCGGATTTAACAATGAGCAGTTCTTC. This codes for CASSLGTSGRAGFNNEQFF.

The chain combines TRBV19 with TRBJ2-6; TRBD2 is a possible D gene (5 bases). V shed 1 base and J shed 2 bases, with 6 bases lying between them. The length of the CDR3 is 15 residues. From germline, CDR1 is LNHDA and CDR2 SQIVND (reference sequence). The CDR3 DNA follows: TGTGCCAGTAGTATAGGGGGAGCTGGGGCCAACGTCCTGACTTTC. Its translation: CASSIGGAGANVLTF. Full variable domain (outside the CDR3, taken from reference TRBV19 and TRBJ2-6): DGGITQSPKYLFRKEGQNVTLSCEQNLNHDAMYWYRQDPGQGLRLIYYSQIVNDFQKGDIAEGYSVSREKKESFPLTVTSAQKNPTAFYLCASSIGGAGANVLTFGAGSRLTVL.

The V call is TRBV6-2 or TRBV6-3, the J call TRBJ2-2; D is perhaps TRBD1 (5 bases). The V end was cut by 2 bases, the J end by 4 bases, with 17 bases between. CDR1 is MNHEY and CDR2 is SVGEGT in the germline V gene. This CDR3 spans 17 amino acids. The CDR3 spells CASSYVYQGPSTGELFF. In DNA form, the CDR3 reads TGTGCCAGCAGTTACGTTTACCAGGGCCCCAGCACCGGGGAGCTGTTTTTT.

The gene calls are TRBV7-6 and TRBJ2-2; perhaps TRBD2 as D (9 bases). CDR3 length equals 22 residues. Trimming stripped 5 bases from V and 3 bases from J, with 34 bases between. CDR1 SGHVS and CDR2 FNYEAQ come from the germline V gene. The DNA for the CDR3 is TGTGCCAGCAGCCCGGGGTTCTTGTCAGGGGGCGCGACTAGCGGACACACCGGGGAGCTGTTTTTT. Amino acid sequence: CASSPGFLSGGATSGHTGELFF.

The chain combines TRBV3-1 (or the pseudogene TRBV3-2) with TRBJ1-1; the D gene is possibly TRBD1 (6 bases). The CDR3 runs to 14 residues. Per germline, CDR1 LGHDT and CDR2 YNNKEL (reference sequence). V was shortened by 4 bases and J by 0 bases, with 9 bases between the two germline ends. Written as DNA, the CDR3 is TGTGCCAGCAGCCTCGGACAGTTGAACACTGAAGCTTTCTTT. This codes for CASSLGQLNTEAFF.

This chain joins TRBV3-1 (or the pseudogene TRBV3-2) and TRBJ1-2, with 8 bases identical to TRBD1. This CDR3 has 14 residues. With 2 bases clipped from V and 5 bases from J, the junction kept 4 bases outside the gene matches. Germline lookup yields CDR1 LGHDT and CDR2 YNNKEL (reference sequence). The CDR3 coding sequence is TGTGCCAGCAGCCAATCGAGGGACAGGTATGGCTACACCTTC. This sequence encodes CASSQSRDRYGYTF.

The rearrangement joins TRBV19 to TRBJ2-7; 8 bases match TRBD1. CDR1 is LNHDA and CDR2 is SQIVND in the germline V gene (reference sequence). This CDR3 region has 12 residues. V lost 9 bases and J lost 6; bases outside the gene matches: 7. CDR3 coding DNA: TGTGCCAGCTCATCCGGACAGGGCGAGCAGTACGTC. Translated: CASSSGQGEQYV.

The chain recombines TRBV18 with TRBJ1-2, with TRBD1 as a possible D gene (6 bases). CDR1 is KGHSH, CDR2 LQKENI, per germline. Trimming pared 5 bases from V and 3 bases from J, leaving 13 bases between. The CDR3 spans 14 residues. Here the CDR3 DNA reads TGTGCCAGCTCATCCGGGACAAGCGACTATGGCTACACCTTC. This translates into CASSSGTSDYGYTF. Drawing the rest from reference TRBV18 and TRBJ1-2, the complete variable domain is NAGVMQNPRHLVRRRGQEARLRCSPMKGHSHVYWYRQLPEEGLKFMVYLQKENIIDESGMPKERFSAEFPKEGPSILRIQQVVRGDSAAYFCASSSGTSDYGYTFGSGTRLTVV.

V usage is TRBV6-1 and J usage is TRBJ2-2; 10 bases are shared with TRBD2. CDR1 and CDR2 from the germline V gene are MNHNS and SASEGT. V was pared by 3 bases and J by 0 bases, with 1 base of the junction left unmatched. The CDR3 is made up of 16 amino acids. The CDR3, as DNA: TGTGCCAGCAGTGATAGCGGGGGGTCGAACACCGGGGAGCTGTTTTTT. Protein: CASSDSGGSNTGELFF.

This chain links TRBV28 with TRBJ1-1, with D perhaps matching TRBD1 (5 bases). CDR3 length: 14 residues. The germline V gene encodes CDR1 MDHEN and CDR2 SYDVKM. Trimming took off 3 bases at V and 0 bases at J, with 8 bases between the two ends. The CDR3 DNA reads TGTGCCAGCAGTTTGGGGGGGATGAACACTGAAGCTTTCTTT. This sequence encodes CASSLGGMNTEAFF. The full variable domain, its missing parts supplied by reference TRBV28 and TRBJ1-1, is DVKVTQSSRYLVKRTGEKVFLECVQDMDHENMFWYRQDPGLGLRLIYFSYDVKMKEKGDIPEGYSVSREKKERFSLILESASTNQTSMYLCASSLGGMNTEAFFGQGTRLTVV.

This chain joins TRBV7-2 and TRBJ1-5; 8 bases align to TRBD1. The trim removed 5 bases at V and 1 base at J, leaving 4 bases unmatched. Germline-derived CDR1 and CDR2 are SGHTA and FQGNSA. CDR3 size: 15 residues. The CDR3 coding sequence is TGTGCCAGCAGCCCAGGGGGCCCAAGCAATCAGCCCCAGCATTTT. As protein: CASSPGGPSNQPQHF.

CDR3 in amino acids: CASSMPAGGTDTQYF. The CDR3 nucleotides are TGCGCCAGCAGCATGCCGGCGGGGGGAACAGATACGCAGTATTTT. The chain joins TRBV5-1 to TRBJ2-3; 8 nucleotides agree with TRBD2. The CDR3 loop spans 15 amino acids. Germline V lookup: CDR1 SGHRS, CDR2 YFSETQ. The trim removed 4 bases at V and 3 bases at J, leaving 7 bases unmatched.

This rearrangement joins TRBV28 to TRBJ1-3; D is undetermined. The germline V and J ends were trimmed by 3 bases and 2 bases, with 11 bases remaining between them. The CDR3 consists of 15 residues. Germline CDR1 reads MDHEN; CDR2 reads SYDVKM. CDR3 loop: CASSFRGVAGNTIYF. The CDR3 coding sequence is TGTGCCAGCAGTTTCCGGGGAGTCGCTGGAAACACCATATATTTT.

The chain recombines TRBV14 with TRBJ2-5, with D possibly matching TRBD1 (6 bases). CDR1 and CDR2 from the germline V gene are SGHDN and FVKESK. CDR3 length: 16 residues. V lost 1 base to trimming and J lost 2 bases, with 14 bases between them. The CDR3 protein is CASSQGGATGQETQYF. The DNA for the CDR3 is TGTGCCAGCAGCCAAGGAGGTGCGACAGGTCAAGAGACCCAGTACTTC.

The V call is TRBV29-1, the J call TRBJ2-3; D is possibly TRBD2 (6 bases). From germline, CDR1 is SQVTM and CDR2 ANQGSEA. The CDR3 length is 16 residues. Between the trimmed V and J ends, which lost 2 bases and 0 bases, there was a span of 15 bases. CDR3 sequence (DNA): TGCAGCGTTGAACGTCCCTGGCGGGAAAGCACAGATACGCAGTATTTT. It encodes CSVERPWRESTDTQYF.

J is TRBJ2-5 and V is TRBV25-1, with D possibly being TRBD2 (5 bases). Germline V gene sequence: CDR1 MGHDK, CDR2 SYGVNS. The CDR3 contains 16 residues. With 2 bases removed from V and 5 bases from J, the gap between germline ends came to 18 bases. The CDR3 DNA reads as TGTGCCAGCAGTGAACGCCGGGGTCTCATCACGGAGACCCAGTACTTC. Its translation: CASSERRGLITETQYF.

Note on this clone: This sample also contains other DNA sequences that code for the same CDR3. V gene TRBV6-1 combines with J gene TRBJ2-7, with TRBD2 as a possible D gene (6 bases). The ends were cut back, 0 bases at V and 2 bases at J, with 8 bases in the middle. Germline CDR1 MNHNS, CDR2 SASEGT. This CDR3 comprises 14 residues. As DNA, the CDR3 is TGTGCCAGCAGTGAAGCGGGCGGGACCTACGAGCAGTACGTC. Its translation is CASSEAGGTYEQYV.

The chain links TRBV7-6 to TRBJ2-1; 8 positions agree with TRBD2. This CDR3 region has 16 residues. V lost 5 bases, J lost 3 bases, and 9 bases stayed unmatched. From germline, CDR1 is SGHVS and CDR2 FNYEAQ. The chain's CDR3 is CASSPRSGVNYNEQFF. CDR3 sequence (DNA): TGTGCCAGCAGCCCGCGTAGCGGGGTTAACTACAATGAGCAGTTCTTC.

The chain combines TRBV6-5 with TRBJ1-2, with D possibly being TRBD1 (5 bases). Trimming left V 11 bases short and J 2 bases short, with 12 bases between. The CDR3 length is 12 residues. The germline V gene encodes CDR1 MNHEY and CDR2 SVGAGI. As DNA, the CDR3 is TGTGCCGCAGCGGGGCGAAACTATGGCTACACCTTC. This codes for CAAAGRNYGYTF.